The sequence of this T cell receptor (beta chain) was determined in a study of CXCR3-negative and CXCR3-positive naive CD8 T cells. Preparation of TRB cDNA libraries relied on 5' RACE carrying UMI labels. After re-calling the 5' RACE reads, TCRdb lists one entry per CDR3 protein, DNA absent. Its clone listing holds some 150,000 distinct CDR3 sequences. Note on this clonotype: The target antigen is unknown.

Whole-study results and caveats: Within a donor, both naive subsets shared TRBV-TRBJ usage, unlike memory cells. CXCR3-negative naive cells had less hydrophobic TRB CDR3s than did CXCR3-positive naive cells. Sequencing showed both naive subsets with comparably high diversity, and memory CD8+ cells much lower.

The specimen was naive CXCR3+ CD8+ T cells from blood. The subset was: CD45RO-CCR7+CD27+CD95- naive CD8+ T cells expressing CXCR3 (TNR3+). The receptor's source is a human donor in good health. Some clones in this sample may be carry-over from other donors' samples.

The CDR3 here is CASSLTLAPSDTQYF. The gene calls are TRBV7-3 and TRBJ2-3; TCRdb's D gene call, TRBD1, goes unchecked for lack of DNA. CDR1 SGHTA and CDR2 FQGTGA come from the germline V gene. CDR3 length: 15 amino acids.